These 3 T cell receptor beta chains were sequenced from one sample in a study of response to subunit inactivated influenza vaccine. From the RT-PCR reads, TCRdb called clonotypes with MiXCR, one entry per CDR3 protein. The sample lists some 500,000 distinct CDR3 sequences, roughly 27% occurring once. The sequenced sample was CD4+ T cells sorted from PBMCs, obtained about 5 days after vaccination. The source is a man aged 50 to 60 who received an inactivated influenza vaccine.

This chain uses TRBV9 with TRBJ2-5; a possible D gene is TRBD2 (6 bases). Looked up from germline, CDR1 is SGDLS and CDR2 is YYNGEE. The CDR3 has 15 residues. The V and J ends lost 0 bases and 5 bases respectively, with 14 bases between them. For the CDR3, the DNA is TGTGCCAGCAGCGTAGAAGGTGGAGGGCGTGAGACCCAGTACTTC. Amino acid sequence: CASSVEGGGRETQYF.

The rearrangement joins TRBV7-2 to TRBJ1-1; D call uncertain. The CDR3 totals 17 residues. V lost 5 bases and J 0 bases, leaving 19 bases between the germline ends. The germline V gene has CDR1 SGHTA and CDR2 FQGNSA. This CDR3 reads CASSLQDLFTMNTEAFF. CDR3 nucleotides: TGTGCCAGCAGCCTTCAGGACCTTTTCACAATGAACACTGAAGCTTTCTTT. The complete variable domain, with remaining parts taken from reference TRBV7-2 and TRBJ1-1, reads GAGVSQSPSNKVTEKGKDVELRCDPISGHTALYWYRQSLGQGLEFLIYFQGNSAPDKSGLPSDRFSAERTGGSVSTLTIQRTQQEDSAVYLCASSLQDLFTMNTEAFFGQGTRLTVV.

This chain uses TRBV20-1 with TRBJ1-3; TRBD1 matches 8 bases. V trimming: 0 bases; J trimming: 3 bases; junction bases outside the gene matches: 7. The CDR3 is made up of 16 amino acids. Germline CDR1 DFQATT, CDR2 SNEGSKA (reference sequence). CDR3 DNA: TGCAGTGCTAGAGATTCGGCAGGGGGCAATGGAAACACCATATATTTT. The encoded protein is CSARDSAGGNGNTIYF.